Sequencing of this TCR beta chain was carried out in a study of cytomegalovirus exposure and HLA in healthy donors. The PCR ran on 60 Vbeta and 13 Jbeta primers. Generated by immunoSEQ multiplex PCR, the TCRdb table keeps only in-frame clones and is missing some. The sample lists some 170,000 clones, 72% seen once, with under 2.5% in the top ten. The CDR3 spans 16 residues. The junction had 5 bases not matched to a gene; V was cut back by 0 bases and J by 0 bases. Germline V gene sequence: CDR1 SGHRS, CDR2 YFSETQ. This clone has just a few counts. The sequenced sample consisted of PBMCs. This chain connects TRBV5-1 to TRBJ2-7; the match to TRBD1 covers 8 bases. This receptor was identified in a human donor in good health. The chain's CDR3 is CASSLAGQVDSYEQYF. CDR3 in DNA: TGCGCCAGCAGCTTGGCGGGACAGGTCGACTCCTACGAGCAGTACTTC.